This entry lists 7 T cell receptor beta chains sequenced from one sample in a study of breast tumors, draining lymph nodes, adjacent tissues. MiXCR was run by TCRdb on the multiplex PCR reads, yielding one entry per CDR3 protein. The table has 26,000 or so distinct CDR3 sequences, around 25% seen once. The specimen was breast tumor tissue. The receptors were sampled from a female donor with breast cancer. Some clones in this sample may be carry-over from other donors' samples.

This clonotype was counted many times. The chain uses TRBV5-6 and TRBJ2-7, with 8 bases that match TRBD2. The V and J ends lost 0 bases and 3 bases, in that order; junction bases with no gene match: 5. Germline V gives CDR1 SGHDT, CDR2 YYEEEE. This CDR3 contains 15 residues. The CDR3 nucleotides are TGTGCCAGCAGCTTGGGGGCGGGAGGAGGCTACGAGCAGTACTTC. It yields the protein CASSLGAGGGYEQYF.

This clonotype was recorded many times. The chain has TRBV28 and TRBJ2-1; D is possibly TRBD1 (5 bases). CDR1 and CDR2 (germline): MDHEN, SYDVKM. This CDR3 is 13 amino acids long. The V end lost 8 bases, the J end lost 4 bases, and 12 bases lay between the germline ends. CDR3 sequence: CASFTTGYNEQFF. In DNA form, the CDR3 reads TGTGCCAGCTTTACAACAGGTTACAATGAGCAGTTCTTC.

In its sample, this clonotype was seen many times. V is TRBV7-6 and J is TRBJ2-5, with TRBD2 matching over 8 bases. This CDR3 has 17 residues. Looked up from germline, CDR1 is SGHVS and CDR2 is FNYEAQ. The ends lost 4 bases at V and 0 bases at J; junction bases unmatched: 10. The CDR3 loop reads CASSSIAGLGYQETQYF. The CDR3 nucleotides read TGTGCCAGCAGCTCCATAGCGGGACTGGGGTACCAAGAGACCCAGTACTTC.

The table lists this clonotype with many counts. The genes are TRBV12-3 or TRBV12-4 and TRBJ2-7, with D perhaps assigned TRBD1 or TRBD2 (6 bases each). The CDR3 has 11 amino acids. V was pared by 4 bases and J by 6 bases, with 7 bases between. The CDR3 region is CASSWGAEQYF. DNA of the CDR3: TGTGCCAGCAGTTGGGGGGCCGAGCAGTACTTC.

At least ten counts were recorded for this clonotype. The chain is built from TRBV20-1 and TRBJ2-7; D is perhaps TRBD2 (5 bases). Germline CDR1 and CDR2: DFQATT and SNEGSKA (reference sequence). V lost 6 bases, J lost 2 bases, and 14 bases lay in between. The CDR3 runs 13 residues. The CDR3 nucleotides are TGCAGTGCCAATGAGGGCGGTGCCTACGAGCAGTACTTC. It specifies CSANEGGAYEQYF.

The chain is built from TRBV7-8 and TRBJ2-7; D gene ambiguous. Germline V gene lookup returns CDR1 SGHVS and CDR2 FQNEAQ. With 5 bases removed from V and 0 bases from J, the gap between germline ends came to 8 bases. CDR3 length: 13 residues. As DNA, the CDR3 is TGTGCCAGCAGCCAGAGGAGCTCCTACGAGCAGTACTTC. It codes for CASSQRSSYEQYF.

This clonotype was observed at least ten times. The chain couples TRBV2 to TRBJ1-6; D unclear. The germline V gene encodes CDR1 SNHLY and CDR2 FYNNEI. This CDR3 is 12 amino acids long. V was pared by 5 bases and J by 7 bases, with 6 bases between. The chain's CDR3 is CASSIGNSPLHF. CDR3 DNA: TGTGCCAGCAGTATAGGGAATTCACCCCTCCACTTT.